These T cell receptor beta chains were read from a single sample in a study of CD8 T cells in ankylosing spondylitis. TCRdb re-analysed the 5' RACE reads in MiXCR, keeping a single row per CDR3 protein. Of 160,000 or so distinct CDR3 sequences in the sample, roughly 10% were seen once. Input material: blood, either unsorted or a sorted T cell fraction (not recorded which). The receptors stem from a female donor with ankylosing spondylitis or in good health (not recorded which). Each CDR3 is given with its conserved first and last residue. D genes are given only for firm matches. Size values are once, few and many counts, or a class for expanded clones, and some rows have none.

TRBJ2-1	.	TRBD2	TRBV4-3	TGCGCCAGCAGCCAAGATCGGGCGGCGGGAGGGTGGAATGAGCAGTTCTTC	CASSQDRAAGGWNEQFF
TRBJ1-5	.	.	TRBV19	TGTGCCAGTAGTGGGGGGAATCAGCCCCAGCATTTT	CASSGGNQPQHF
TRBJ2-1	many	TRBD2	TRBV27	TGTGCCAGCAGTTCTGGGACTAGCGGGGGGAATGAGCAGTTCTTC	CASSSGTSGGNEQFF
TRBJ2-1	few	.	TRBV19	TGTGCCAGTAGTATCGAAGGCCCCTACAATGAGCAGTTCTTC	CASSIEGPYNEQFF
TRBJ1-1	.	.	TRBV20-1	TGCAGTGCTAGGGACAGCGCCCTCTACACTGAAGCTTTCTTT	CSARDSALYTEAFF
TRBJ2-1	many	TRBD2	TRBV20-1	TGCAGTGCTAGAGACGTCATAGCGGGGGGACACAATGAGCAGTTCTTC	CSARDVIAGGHNEQFF
TRBJ2-7	few	TRBD2	TRBV20-1	TGCAGTGCGACGACGACTAGCGAGAATCCCTACGAGCAGTACTTC	CSATTTSENPYEQYF
TRBJ2-7	many	.	TRBV15	TGTGCCACCAGCAGAGATCTGGACGAGCAGTACTTC	CATSRDLDEQYF
TRBJ2-7	.	.	TRBV28	TGTGCCAGCACCGAATTCGGATCTTCCTACGAGCAGTACTTC	CASTEFGSSYEQYF
TRBJ1-1	many	TRBD1	TRBV20-1	TGCAGTGCTAGTATGGACAGGGGTAGGGGCACTGAAGCTTTCTTT	CSASMDRGRGTEAFF
TRBJ2-5	few	TRBD1	TRBV24-1	TGTGCCACCAGTGATTTAAGCAGGGGGCGACAAGAGACCCAGTACTTC	CATSDLSRGRQETQYF
TRBJ2-7	few	.	TRBV27	TGTGCCAGCAGTTTAACCAAAGCCTACGAGCAGTACTTC	CASSLTKAYEQYF
TRBJ1-1	many	.	TRBV7-2	TGTGCCAGCAGCCCACCCCAGATATCGGTGAACACTGAAGCTTTCTTT	CASSPPQISVNTEAFF
TRBJ2-1	.	.	TRBV6-6	TGTGCCAGCAGTTACATAGGGGACAATGAGCAGTTCTTC	CASSYIGDNEQFF
TRBJ2-3	.	.	TRBV28	TGTGCCAGCATAAGAAGTGCGGAGTTCACAGATACGCAGTATTTT	CASIRSAEFTDTQYF
TRBJ1-2	.	TRBD1	TRBV5-1	TGCGCCAGCAGCACGGGGACAGGGAACTATGGCTACACCTTC	CASSTGTGNYGYTF
TRBJ1-2	many	.	TRBV29-1	TGCAGCGTCGCAGGGGAAGGCGATGGCTACACCTTC	CSVAGEGDGYTF
TRBJ2-2	many	.	TRBV9	TGTGCCAGCAGCCGTGACAGCGGGGAGCTGTTTTTT	CASSRDSGELFF
TRBJ2-7	.	TRBD2	TRBV27	TGTGCCAGCAGTCCGGTAGCGGGGTCCTACGAGCAGTACTTC	CASSPVAGSYEQYF
TRBJ1-5	.	.	TRBV28	TGTGCCAGCAGTTTCACGCCCCAGCCCCAGCATTTT	CASSFTPQPQHF
TRBJ2-7	few	.	TRBV7-9	TGTGCCAGCAGCCGACCGGACAGCCTTACCTACGAGCAGTACTTC	CASSRPDSLTYEQYF
TRBJ1-3	many	.	TRBV2	TGTGCCAGCAGTGAAGCGGATTTATATTTT	CASSEADLYF
TRBJ2-2	.	.	TRBV11-3	TGTGCCAGCAGCCCCTCGCGGAGTCCCGGGGAGCTGTTTTTT	CASSPSRSPGELFF
TRBJ2-7	.	.	TRBV12-3/TRBV12-4	TGTGCCAGCAGTCCCCTCGCATCGGGCGGCTACGAGCAGTACTTC	CASSPLASGGYEQYF
TRBJ2-3	.	.	TRBV19	TGTGCCAGTACCGCAGCCGGGTCAGCGGCAGATACGCAGTATTTT	CASTAAGSAADTQYF
TRBJ1-1	.	.	TRBV20-1	TGCAGTGCTAACCCGCTTGGGGGTGGGACTGAAGCTTTCTTT	CSANPLGGGTEAFF
TRBJ2-1	few	TRBD2	TRBV9	TGTGCCAGCAGCCTATCTAGCGGGAGGGCCATGGAGCAGTTCTTC	CASSLSSGRAMEQFF
TRBJ2-7	few	.	TRBV2	TGTGGAACAGGTTCTTTGCCCTACGAGCAGTACTTC	CGTGSLPYEQYF
TRBJ1-4	.	.	TRBV30	TGTGCCTGGAGCTATGGGGGGGCAACTAATGAAAAACTGTTTTTT	CAWSYGGATNEKLFF
TRBJ2-5	many	TRBD2	TRBV24-1	TGTGCCACCAGTGACCTAGCGGGAGCTGAGACCCAGTACTTC	CATSDLAGAETQYF
TRBJ2-7	few	.	TRBV7-9	TGTGCCAGCAGCTTACCCGCAGGGTCCTACGAGCAGTACTTC	CASSLPAGSYEQYF
TRBJ2-1	.	.	TRBV27	TGTGCCAGCCACCCCCGGGTGTCGAGCTCCTACAATGAGCAGTTCTTC	CASHPRVSSSYNEQFF
TRBJ2-1	few	.	TRBV9	TGTGCCAGCAGCGTAGTCGCGAGGCGGGACAATGAGCAGTTCTTC	CASSVVARRDNEQFF
TRBJ1-2	.	.	TRBV18	TGTGCCAGCTCGCGTAAGACACACCCCGTCTATGGCTACACCTTC	CASSRKTHPVYGYTF
TRBJ2-1	.	TRBD2	TRBV19	TGTGCCAGTAGTATGGGGGGGAATGAGCAGTTCTTC	CASSMGGNEQFF
TRBJ1-3	few	TRBD1	TRBV20-1	TGCAGTGCTACTCGTCTTACAGGGGGCTCTGGAAACACCATATATTTT	CSATRLTGGSGNTIYF
TRBJ2-3	many	.	TRBV4-2	TGTGCCAGCAGCCAAGTGAAGGAGGATACGCAGTATTTT	CASSQVKEDTQYF
TRBJ2-2	few	TRBD1	TRBV4-2	TGTGCCAGCAGCCTGCCGGGACAGTCTGAAGACACCGGGGAGCTGTTTTTT	CASSLPGQSEDTGELFF
TRBJ1-4	many	.	TRBV7-9	TGTGCCAGCAGCCCCCCCGTTAACGAAAAACTGTTTTTT	CASSPPVNEKLFF
TRBJ1-2	.	.	TRBV5-6	TGTGCCAGCAGCCAACACGGAGGGGATGGCTACACCTTC	CASSQHGGDGYTF
TRBJ2-2	few	TRBD2	TRBV27	TGTGCCAGCTCGGGACTAGTTAACACCGGGGAGCTGTTTTTT	CASSGLVNTGELFF
TRBJ2-2	.	.	TRBV5-1	TGCGCCAGCAGCTTGAGTCGCGGGGAGCTGTTTTTT	CASSLSRGELFF
TRBJ2-1	.	TRBD2	TRBV28	TGTGCCAGCAGTTTATGCGTAGCGGGAGTGGGTTGTGAGCAGTTCTTC	CASSLCVAGVGCEQFF
TRBJ2-3	few	.	TRBV24-1	TGTGCCACCAGGATCGCGAGGAGGGGGGCAGATACGCAGTATTTT	CATRIARRGADTQYF
TRBJ2-1	many	.	TRBV3-1	TGTGCCAGCAGCCAAGATTATCGGAACAATGAGCAGTTCTTC	CASSQDYRNNEQFF
TRBJ2-7	.	.	TRBV11-2	TGTGCCAGCAGCTTACCGGGCTCCACCAACTACGAGCAGTACTTC	CASSLPGSTNYEQYF
TRBJ2-1	few	.	TRBV30	TGTGCCTGGTGGGAGATCTCCTACAATGAGCAGTTCTTC	CAWWEISYNEQFF
TRBJ1-1	many	.	TRBV27	TGTGCCAGCAGTCCAGACGCCTTGAACACTGAAGCTTTCTTT	CASSPDALNTEAFF
TRBJ2-1	few	.	TRBV5-6	TGTGCCAGCAGCTTTTTAGGACGAGCGGATGAGCAGTTCTTC	CASSFLGRADEQFF
TRBJ2-5	.	TRBD2	TRBV5-6	TGTGCCAGCAGCTTGGCGGGAGGGAAGACCCAGTACTTC	CASSLAGGKTQYF
TRBJ2-2	many	TRBD1	TRBV12-3/TRBV12-4	TGTTTGACGACAGGGAGTGAAACCGGGGAGCTGTTTTTT	CLTTGSETGELFF
TRBJ2-1	.	TRBD2	TRBV10-3	TGTGCCATCTCGACGCAGCGGGAGGGGAATGAGCAGTTCTTC	CAISTQREGNEQFF
TRBJ2-1	many	TRBD1	TRBV7-9	TGTGCCAGCAGCTCCCCCCGGGACAGTCACAATGAGCAGTTCTTC	CASSSPRDSHNEQFF
TRBJ2-2	.	TRBD2	TRBV7-8	TGTGCCAGCAGCTTAGCTGTGGTAGCGGGAGGGCGCACCGGGGAGCTGTTTTTT	CASSLAVVAGGRTGELFF
TRBJ2-2	few	TRBD2	TRBV4-1	TGCGCCAGCAGCCAAGGTTGGCGGGAGGGAACCGGGGAGCTGTTTTTT	CASSQGWREGTGELFF
TRBJ1-5	many	.	TRBV15	TGTGCCACCAGCAAAACAGGGTCCAATCAGCCCCAGCATTTT	CATSKTGSNQPQHF
TRBJ2-1	.	.	TRBV30	TGTGCCCTTAGCGGTAAAGGGAATGAGCAGTTCTTC	CALSGKGNEQFF